The 20 T cell receptor beta chains below were found in one sample sequenced in a study of blood T cell repertoires in COVID-19. The method was immunoSEQ multiplex PCR; TCRdb's version includes in-frame clones alone and lacks a portion of them. The table shows 340,000 or so clones, with over 75% occurring only once. Sequencing was done on a sample of peripheral blood. The receptor source for this set is a man between 50 and 59 years old with active or convalescent COVID-19.

V is TRBV2 and J is TRBJ1-4; 8 bases are a match to TRBD1. The CDR3 loop spans 14 amino acids. V dropped 7 bases and J dropped 8; count of bases not matched to a gene: 9. Germline CDR1 reads SNHLY; CDR2 reads FYNNEI. The DNA of the CDR3 is TGTGCCAGCAATGGACAGGGTGGAGGAGAAAAACTGTTTTTT. Residues: CASNGQGGGEKLFF.

Points on this clone: At the DNA level, this CDR3 is encoded by other sequences in the same sample as well. The chain is built from TRBV5-1 and TRBJ1-4, with 8 nucleotides matching TRBD1. The V gene's germline CDR1 is SGHRS and CDR2 YFSETQ. Trimming at V came to 0 bases and at J to 8 bases, leaving 3 bases not matched to a gene. This CDR3 contains 14 residues. The chain's CDR3 is CASSLGQGAEKLFF. DNA for the CDR3: TGCGCCAGCAGCTTGGGGCAGGGGGCGGAAAAACTGTTTTTT.

V is TRBV12-3 or TRBV12-4 and J is TRBJ1-4, with D uncertain. V was clipped by 4 bases and J by 7 bases, with 4 bases between them. CDR3 length: 11 amino acids. In DNA form, the CDR3 reads TGTGCCAGCAGTTCCAGTGAAAAACTGTTTTTT. Encoded protein: CASSSSEKLFF.

This clone is a singleton in its sample. The V call is TRBV7-3, the J call TRBJ2-3; D ambiguous. Germline CDR1 and CDR2: SGHTA and FQGTGA. The CDR3 loop spans 15 amino acids. The V gene lost 2 bases and the J gene lost 0 bases, with 9 bases spanning the gap. The CDR3 loop is CASSLGGFSTDTQYF. CDR3 nucleotide sequence: TGTGCCAGCAGCTTAGGCGGATTTAGCACAGATACGCAGTATTTT.

The rearrangement joins TRBV5-6 to TRBJ1-2; 8 nucleotides agree with TRBD1. Per the germline V gene, CDR1 is SGHDT and CDR2 is YYEEEE. This CDR3 has 15 amino acids. After removal of 4 bases from V and 5 bases from J, the junction contained 10 bases not matched to a gene. In DNA form, the CDR3 reads TGTGCCAGCAGCGCGGCAGGGGGCGCTTTTTATGGCTACACCTTC. Residues: CASSAAGGAFYGYTF.

The chain is built from TRBV24-1 and TRBJ2-1, with 10 nucleotides matching TRBD1. Germline CDR1 and CDR2: KGHDR and SFDVKD. The junction had 10 bases not matched to a gene; V was cut back by 3 bases and J by 9 bases. The CDR3 spans 16 residues. CDR3 nucleotide sequence: TGTGCCACCAGTGATCCGGTTCGACAGGGGGCTTTTGAGCAGTTCTTC. Its translation is CATSDPVRQGAFEQFF.

This clone came up once. The chain uses TRBV5-1 and TRBJ1-1; the D gene is possibly TRBD1 (6 bases). The V gene's germline CDR1 is SGHRS and CDR2 YFSETQ. The V end was cut by 4 bases, the J end by 1 base, with 11 bases between. The CDR3 totals 14 residues. In DNA, the CDR3 is TGCGCCAGCAGCCCGACGACAGGGAACACTGAAGCTTTCTTT. Residues: CASSPTTGNTEAFF.

This clone was counted a few times. The V call is TRBV9, the J call TRBJ1-3; D unclear. The germline V gene encodes CDR1 SGDLS and CDR2 YYNGEE. V lost 6 bases to trimming and J lost 4 bases, with 14 bases between them. CDR3 length: 14 amino acids. CDR3 coding DNA: TGTGCCAGCAATACGGGGATAGCAGGAAACACCATATATTTT. It encodes CASNTGIAGNTIYF.

The rearrangement joins TRBV18 to TRBJ1-5; D may be TRBD1 (6 bases). Looked up from germline, CDR1 is KGHSH and CDR2 is LQKENI. This CDR3 has 17 residues. V lost 3 bases to trimming and J lost 3 bases, with 18 bases between them. The CDR3 nucleotides read TGTGCCAGCTCACCCAAGGGGGGGGCGTTTTTCAATCAGCCCCAGCATTTT. This sequence encodes CASSPKGGAFFNQPQHF. The full variable domain, its missing parts supplied by reference TRBV18 and TRBJ1-5, is NAGVMQNPRHLVRRRGQEARLRCSPMKGHSHVYWYRQLPEEGLKFMVYLQKENIIDESGMPKERFSAEFPKEGPSILRIQQVVRGDSAAYFCASSPKGGAFFNQPQHFGDGTRLSIL.

V usage is TRBV19 and J usage is TRBJ2-7; D possibly corresponds to TRBD2 (5 bases). Trimming cost V 1 base and J 3 bases, with 25 bases left between them. Looked up from germline, CDR1 is LNHDA and CDR2 is SQIVND (reference sequence). The CDR3 runs to 19 residues. CDR3 sequence (DNA): TGTGCCAGTAGTATAGTTCGCATCGGAGGAATAAGGGCGCTCTACGAGCAGTACTTC. Residues: CASSIVRIGGIRALYEQYF.

The chain employs TRBV5-1 and TRBJ1-4; perhaps TRBD1 as D (5 bases). Germline assignment: CDR1 SGHRS and CDR2 YFSETQ. The CDR3 is 14 residues long. V dropped 3 bases and J dropped 8 bases, with 14 bases sitting between them. In DNA form, the CDR3 reads TGCGCCAGCAGCTCGGGGGACTCGGGAGAAAAACTGTTTTTT. Amino acid sequence: CASSSGDSGEKLFF.

The chain employs TRBV7-2 and TRBJ1-2; TRBD1 agrees at 9 bases. The CDR3 contains 16 residues. Germline CDR1 and CDR2: SGHTA and FQGNSA. V was pared by 1 base and J by 3 bases, with 6 bases of the junction left unmatched. The CDR3 spells CASSLDRGRDDYGYTF. DNA of the CDR3: TGTGCCAGCAGCTTAGACAGGGGGCGCGATGACTATGGCTACACCTTC.

The rearrangement joins TRBV5-1 to TRBJ2-2; 8 positions agree with TRBD2. The CDR3 has 16 amino acids. J was trimmed by 6 bases and V by 6 bases; bases with no gene match: 13. The V gene's germline CDR1 is SGHRS and CDR2 YFSETQ. The CDR3 DNA sequence: TGCGCCAGCACCACGATTAGGGGCGGGAGGCCCGGGGAGCTGTTTTTT. Its protein is CASTTIRGGRPGELFF.

The chain links TRBV29-1 to TRBJ2-7; perhaps TRBD2 as D (5 bases). The CDR3 loop spans 14 amino acids. Deletions cut 0 bases from V and 6 bases from J, with 15 bases between. Germline assignment: CDR1 SQVTM and CDR2 ANQGSEA. The CDR3 is CSVEEGGEGPEQYF. CDR3 coding DNA: TGCAGCGTTGAAGAAGGAGGAGAAGGACCCGAGCAGTACTTC.

With regard to this clone: A junction boundary mismatches the germline segment, possibly from a read error. The chain employs TRBV7-2 and TRBJ1-2, with 7 bases aligning to TRBD1. In germline, CDR1 is SGHTA, CDR2 FQGNSA. The CDR3 covers 15 residues. The CDR3 sequence is CASSRRQGEANGYTF. The CDR3 bases are TGTGCCAGCAGCCGGCGACAGGGTGAGGCTAATGGATACACCTTC.

This clone was seen a single time. The J gene is TRBJ1-1, the V gene TRBV15, with D perhaps matching TRBD1 (6 bases). This CDR3 spans 15 amino acids. Trimming cost V 5 bases and J 0 bases, with 13 bases left between them. Per the germline V gene, CDR1 is LNHNV and CDR2 is YYDKDF (reference sequence). The CDR3 sequence is CATSSLQGMNTEAFF. CDR3 in DNA: TGTGCCACCAGCTCCTTACAGGGCATGAACACTGAAGCTTTCTTT. Drawing the rest from reference TRBV15 and TRBJ1-1, the complete variable domain is DAMVIQNPRYQVTQFGKPVTLSCSQTLNHNVMYWYQQKSSQAPKLLFHYYDKDFNNEADTPDNFQSRRPNTSFCFLDIRSPGLGDTAMYLCATSSLQGMNTEAFFGQGTRLTVV.

The CDR3 here is CASSPRTGANEKLFF. DNA for the CDR3: TGCGCCAGCAGCCCCAGGACAGGGGCAAATGAAAAACTGTTTTTT. J is TRBJ1-4 and V is TRBV5-1; the match to TRBD1 covers 9 bases. The CDR3 has 15 amino acids. V trimming: 4 bases; J trimming: 5 bases; junction bases outside the gene matches: 6. CDR1 and CDR2 from the germline V gene are SGHRS and YFSETQ.

The V call is TRBV28, the J call TRBJ2-7; 7 bases align to TRBD2. The V gene's germline CDR1 is MDHEN and CDR2 SYDVKM. J gave up 2 bases and V 3 bases, and 16 bases lay outside the gene matches. There are 18 residues in the CDR3. CDR3 loop: CASSFRVLATRPTYEQYF. DNA of the CDR3: TGTGCCAGCAGTTTTCGCGTACTAGCGACCCGGCCCACCTACGAGCAGTACTTC.

A few counts support this clone. The rearrangement uses TRBV5-1 and TRBJ1-2; D ambiguous. This CDR3 is 16 amino acids long. Germline V gives CDR1 SGHRS, CDR2 YFSETQ. V gave up 2 bases and J gave up 0 bases, with 14 bases separating them. DNA for the CDR3: TGCGCCAGCAGCTTCTCACAGCGGGGAGCTAACTATGGCTACACCTTC. The encoded protein is CASSFSQRGANYGYTF.

A remark on this clone: Other DNA sequences within the sample encode an identical CDR3. The V and J genes are TRBV9 and TRBJ1-1; D is ambiguous. The V end was cut by 0 bases, the J end by 2 bases, with 5 bases between. The CDR3 is made up of 13 amino acids. CDR1 and CDR2 (germline): SGDLS, YYNGEE. The DNA of the CDR3 is TGTGCCAGCAGCGTAGAGCAAAACACTGAAGCTTTCTTT. Residues: CASSVEQNTEAFF.